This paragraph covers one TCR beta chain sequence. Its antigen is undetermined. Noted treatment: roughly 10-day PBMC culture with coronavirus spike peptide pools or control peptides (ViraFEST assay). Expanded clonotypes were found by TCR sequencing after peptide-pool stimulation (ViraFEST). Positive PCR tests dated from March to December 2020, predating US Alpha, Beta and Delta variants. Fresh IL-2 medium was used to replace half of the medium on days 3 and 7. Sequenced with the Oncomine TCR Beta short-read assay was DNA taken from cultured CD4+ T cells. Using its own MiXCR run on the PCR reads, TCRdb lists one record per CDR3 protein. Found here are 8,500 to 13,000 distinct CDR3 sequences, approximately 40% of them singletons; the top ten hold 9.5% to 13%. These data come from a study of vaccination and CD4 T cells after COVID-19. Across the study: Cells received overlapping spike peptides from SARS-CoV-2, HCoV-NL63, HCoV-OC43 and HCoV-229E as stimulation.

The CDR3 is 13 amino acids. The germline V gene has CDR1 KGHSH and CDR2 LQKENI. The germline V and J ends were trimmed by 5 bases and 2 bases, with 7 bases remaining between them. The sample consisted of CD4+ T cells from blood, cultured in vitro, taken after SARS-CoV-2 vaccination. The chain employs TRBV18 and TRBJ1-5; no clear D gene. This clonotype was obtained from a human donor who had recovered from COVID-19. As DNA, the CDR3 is TGTGCCAGCTCAACAGCGCGCAATCAGCCCCAGCATTTT. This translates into CASSTARNQPQHF.